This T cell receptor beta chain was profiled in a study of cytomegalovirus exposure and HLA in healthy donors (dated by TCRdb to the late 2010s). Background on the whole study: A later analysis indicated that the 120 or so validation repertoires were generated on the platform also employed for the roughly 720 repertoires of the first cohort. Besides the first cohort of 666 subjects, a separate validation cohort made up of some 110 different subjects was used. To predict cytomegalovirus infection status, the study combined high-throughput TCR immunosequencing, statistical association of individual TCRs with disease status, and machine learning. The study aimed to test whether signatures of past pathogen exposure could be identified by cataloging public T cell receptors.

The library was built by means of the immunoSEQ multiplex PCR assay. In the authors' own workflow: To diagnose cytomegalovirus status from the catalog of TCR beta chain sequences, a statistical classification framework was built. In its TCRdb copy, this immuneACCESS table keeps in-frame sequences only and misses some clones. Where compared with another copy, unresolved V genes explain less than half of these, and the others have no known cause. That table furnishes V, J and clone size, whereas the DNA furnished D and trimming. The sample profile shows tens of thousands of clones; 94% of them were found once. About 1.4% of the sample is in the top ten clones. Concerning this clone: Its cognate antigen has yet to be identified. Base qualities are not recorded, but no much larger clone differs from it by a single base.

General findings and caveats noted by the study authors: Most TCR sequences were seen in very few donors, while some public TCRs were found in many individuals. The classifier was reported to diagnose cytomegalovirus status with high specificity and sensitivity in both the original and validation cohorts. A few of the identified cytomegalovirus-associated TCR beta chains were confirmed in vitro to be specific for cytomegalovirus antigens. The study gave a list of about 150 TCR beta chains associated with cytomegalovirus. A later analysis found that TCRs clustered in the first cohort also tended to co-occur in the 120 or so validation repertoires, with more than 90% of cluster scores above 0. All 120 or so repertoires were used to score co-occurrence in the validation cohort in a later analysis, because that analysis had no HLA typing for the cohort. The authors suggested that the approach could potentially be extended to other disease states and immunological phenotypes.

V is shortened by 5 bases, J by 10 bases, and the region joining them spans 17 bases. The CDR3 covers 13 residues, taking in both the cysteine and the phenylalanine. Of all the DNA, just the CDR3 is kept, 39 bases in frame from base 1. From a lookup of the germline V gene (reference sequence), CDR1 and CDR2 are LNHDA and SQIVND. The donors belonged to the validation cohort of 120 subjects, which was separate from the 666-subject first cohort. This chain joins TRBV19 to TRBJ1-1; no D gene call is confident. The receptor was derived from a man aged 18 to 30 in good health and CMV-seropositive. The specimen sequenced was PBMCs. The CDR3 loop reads CASSPTQSGGAFF. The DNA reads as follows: TGTGCCAGTAGTCCCACTCAGTCGGGTGGAGCTTTCTTT. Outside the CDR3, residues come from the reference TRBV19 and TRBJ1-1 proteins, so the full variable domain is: DGGITQSPKYLFRKEGQNVTLSCEQNLNHDAMYWYRQDPGQGLRLIYYSQIVNDFQKGDIAEGYSVSREKKESFPLTVTSAQKNPTAFYLCASSPTQSGGAFFGQGTRLTVV.